A single T cell receptor beta chain is shown here with its context. This entry is derived from a study of blood T cell repertoires in COVID-19. Across the study: COVID-19 samples from acute and convalescent phases originated in the United States, Italy and Spain.

V was pared by 5 bases and J by 2 bases, with 8 bases between. The CDR3 covers 13 residues. Germline V lookup: CDR1 SGDLS, CDR2 YYNGEE. Authors' analysis steps: It was from reference gene primer amplification that nucleated cell counts were estimated. Using immunoSEQ multiplex PCR, the repertoire was profiled, and TCRdb retains in-frame clones only, with some absent. D and trimming were read from the DNA, whereas the V and J calls and clone size are those reported in that table. The repertoire holds more than 200,000 clones, with 65% to 85% as singletons. Sequencing was done on a sample of peripheral blood. The rearrangement links TRBV9 to TRBJ1-3; D gene ambiguous. This TCR was sampled from a man aged 35-49 years with acute or convalescent COVID-19. The CDR3 DNA sequence: TGTGCCAGCAGAGCCCGGGCTGGAAACACCATATATTTT. Protein: CASRARAGNTIYF.